These 19 T cell receptor beta chains came from one sample sequenced in a study of T-cell reconstitution after alpha-beta-depleted transplantation in children. TCRbeta library preparation incorporated unique molecular identifiers. One entry per CDR3 protein, called by TCRdb with MiXCR from the PCR reads. Of some 600,000 distinct CDR3 sequences listed, approximately 16% are singletons. Source: PBMCs from the stem cell graft donor, taken from the stem cell graft. All receptors derive from a human donor who donated a stem cell graft to a child with acute myeloid leukemia.

This clonotype was detected only a few times. The chain carries TRBV5-1 and TRBJ2-7, with D possibly being TRBD1 (5 bases). Germline loops: CDR1 SGHRS, CDR2 YFSETQ. Trimming took 1 base from V and 1 from J, leaving 15 bases between them. This CDR3 spans 16 amino acids. CDR3 nucleotide sequence: TGCGCCAGCAGCTTGAAGAAAAAAAGGGGTTCCTACGAGCAGTACGTC. The encoded protein is CASSLKKKRGSYEQYV.

This clonotype was counted between two and nine times. This chain links TRBV5-1 with TRBJ1-6, with 10 bases identical to TRBD1. V dropped 0 bases and J dropped 4; count of bases not matched to a gene: 7. Germline V lookup: CDR1 SGHRS, CDR2 YFSETQ. CDR3 length: 18 residues. CDR3 sequence (DNA): TGCGCCAGCAGCTTGGTCTTGGTGGACAGGGGGTATAATTCACCCCTCCACTTT. This sequence encodes CASSLVLVDRGYNSPLHF.

The V and J genes are TRBV12-3 or TRBV12-4 and TRBJ2-3; TRBD2 is a possible D gene (5 bases). The germline V and J ends were trimmed by 10 bases and 5 bases, with 19 bases remaining between them. This CDR3 has 14 amino acids. CDR3 sequence (DNA): TGTGCCACTTCGTTGGTGGCAGGAGGAGATACGCAGTATTTT. The encoded protein is CATSLVAGGDTQYF.

On this clonotype: Just one base apart from a much larger clone, this may be a read error. The CDR3 is CASGPRSGIGEQFF. Here the CDR3 DNA reads TGTGCCAGCGGCCCCAGATCCGGGATAGGTGAGCAGTTCTTC. The V gene is TRBV7-2, the J gene TRBJ2-1; tentative D call: TRBD2 (5 bases). The V end lost 8 bases, the J end lost 9 bases, and 20 bases lay between the germline ends. From germline, CDR1 is SGHTA and CDR2 FQGNSA. CDR3 length: 14 residues.

This chain joins TRBV12-3 or TRBV12-4 and TRBJ1-1, with TRBD1 identical over 9 bases. The CDR3 loop spans 15 amino acids. V lost 6 bases and J lost 5; bases outside the gene matches: 10. The CDR3 DNA sequence: TGTGCCAGCAGACTAAGGACAGGGGACGGAACTGAAGCTTTCTTT. This codes for CASRLRTGDGTEAFF.

The chain joins TRBV28 to TRBJ1-2, with TRBD1 as a possible D gene (6 bases). Trimming pared 4 bases from V and 4 bases from J, leaving 13 bases between. CDR1 and CDR2 (germline): MDHEN, SYDVKM. The CDR3 has 14 amino acids. The DNA for the CDR3 is TGTGCCAGCAGTTCCTTCGACAGGAGCTATGGCTACACCTTC. It specifies CASSSFDRSYGYTF.

This clonotype turned up a few times. V is TRBV7-9 and J is TRBJ2-3; D possibly corresponds to TRBD2 (5 bases). From germline, CDR1 is SEHNR and CDR2 FQNEAQ (reference sequence). V lost 3 bases to trimming and J lost 7 bases, with 14 bases between them. The CDR3 spans 14 residues. The CDR3, as DNA: TGTGCCAGCAGCTTGAACGGCGCGGGTCATACGCAGTATTTT. Translation gives CASSLNGAGHTQYF.

This clonotype appeared many times. The chain carries TRBV29-1 and TRBJ2-3; 7 bases are a match to TRBD1. Looked up from germline, CDR1 is SQVTM and CDR2 is ANQGSEA. The ends lost 8 bases at V and 5 bases at J; junction bases unmatched: 7. The CDR3 sequence is 12 residues long. The CDR3 sequence is CSLRTGLDTQYF. DNA for the CDR3: TGCAGCCTCAGGACAGGATTAGATACGCAGTATTTT.

Ten or more counts support this clonotype. This rearrangement joins TRBV20-1 to TRBJ2-3; tentatively, D is TRBD1 (5 bases). This CDR3 spans 14 amino acids. Germline-derived CDR1 and CDR2 are DFQATT and SNEGSKA (reference sequence). Trimming cost V 6 bases and J 1 base, with 14 bases left between them. The CDR3 reads CSATGVIGTDTQYF. CDR3 nucleotides: TGCAGTGCCACAGGCGTCATAGGCACAGATACGCAGTATTTT.

There are many counts of this clonotype. This chain uses TRBV25-1 with TRBJ1-4, with a possible D match to TRBD1 (5 bases). The V and J ends lost 1 base and 7 bases respectively, with 13 bases between them. CDR3 size: 15 residues. Germline V CDR1 and CDR2: MGHDK, SYGVNS. CDR3 in amino acids: CASSEFRGDSEKLFF. DNA of the CDR3: TGTGCCAGCAGTGAATTTCGTGGCGACAGTGAAAAACTGTTTTTT.

Here the CDR3 reads CASSLGGPQASTGELFF. The CDR3 nucleotides are TGCGCCAGCAGCTTGGGGGGCCCCCAGGCATCCACCGGGGAGCTGTTTTTT. The chain couples TRBV5-1 to TRBJ2-2; weak D call: TRBD1 (5 bases). Germline CDR1 and CDR2: SGHRS and YFSETQ. The CDR3 spans 17 residues. Between the trimmed V and J ends, which lost 0 bases and 4 bases, there was a span of 16 bases.

The table lists this clonotype with many counts. The V call is TRBV20-1, the J call TRBJ1-1; D is uncertain. The CDR3 consists of 14 residues. V was clipped by 6 bases and J by 2 bases, with 16 bases between them. Germline V lookup: CDR1 DFQATT, CDR2 SNEGSKA (reference sequence). The DNA of the CDR3 is TGCAGTGCCAGGTCGGACGGAAGCAACACTGAAGCTTTCTTT. Translation gives CSARSDGSNTEAFF.

V is TRBV7-2 and J is TRBJ2-5, with D possibly matching TRBD1 (6 bases). The germline V gene encodes CDR1 SGHTA and CDR2 FQGNSA. There are 16 residues in the CDR3. Trimming pared 2 bases from V and 3 bases from J, leaving 16 bases between. The CDR3 protein is CASSLPPGQKKETQYF. CDR3 bases: TGTGCCAGCAGCTTACCACCGGGACAAAAAAAAGAGACCCAGTACTTC.

The table lists this clonotype with many counts. The chain employs TRBV20-1 and TRBJ2-1, with D maybe TRBD2 (6 bases). From germline, CDR1 is DFQATT and CDR2 SNEGSKA (reference sequence). V gave up 5 bases and J gave up 8 bases, with 13 bases separating them. The CDR3 runs to 12 residues. This CDR3 reads CSALRDSHEQFF. The CDR3 bases are TGCAGTGCTCTTCGGGACTCTCATGAGCAGTTCTTC.

This clonotype was seen repeatedly, ten times or more. The chain couples TRBV7-2 to TRBJ2-2; D may be TRBD1 or TRBD2 (6 bases each). The CDR3 totals 13 residues. CDR1 and CDR2 (germline): SGHTA, FQGNSA. V lost 4 bases and J 7 bases, leaving 10 bases between the germline ends. The CDR3 loop is CASSSQGGGELFF. The DNA of the CDR3 is TGTGCCAGCAGCTCACAGGGAGGCGGGGAGCTGTTTTTT.

This clonotype has ten or more counts. The V and J genes are TRBV20-1 and TRBJ2-5; weak D call: TRBD1 (6 bases). V lost 2 bases and J 2 bases, leaving 18 bases between the germline ends. Germline assignment: CDR1 DFQATT and CDR2 SNEGSKA (reference sequence). This CDR3 region has 16 residues. The CDR3: CSARPLDSSPQETQYF. CDR3 nucleotide sequence: TGCAGTGCTAGACCTTTGGACAGTTCCCCTCAAGAGACCCAGTACTTC.

This clonotype was observed a handful of times. The gene calls are TRBV20-1 and TRBJ1-2; D gene ambiguous. Trimming left V 8 bases short and J 1 base short, with 23 bases between. This CDR3 spans 16 amino acids. Germline-derived CDR1 and CDR2 are DFQATT and SNEGSKA (reference sequence). The CDR3 spells CSTSVREVRVNYGYTF. The CDR3 DNA is TGCAGTACTTCCGTTCGGGAGGTTAGGGTTAACTATGGCTACACCTTC.

As for this clonotype: This may be a read error: a much more frequent sequence differs by one nucleotide. This rearrangement joins TRBV20-1 to TRBJ1-5; D unclear. Looked up from germline, CDR1 is DFQATT and CDR2 is SNEGSKA (reference sequence). The CDR3 loop spans 15 amino acids. Trimming pared 3 bases from V and 3 bases from J, leaving 15 bases between. Here the CDR3 reads CSASLGSEANQPQHF. DNA for the CDR3: TGCAGTGCTAGCCTTGGATCGGAGGCCAATCAGCCCCAGCATTTT.

This clonotype has ten or more counts. The V gene is TRBV25-1, the J gene TRBJ1-6; D may be TRBD1 (5 bases). Deletions cut 4 bases from V and 8 bases from J, with 15 bases between. Germline values: CDR1 MGHDK, CDR2 SYGVNS. This CDR3 is 15 amino acids long. CDR3 in amino acids: CASSGGGEVDSPLHF. Here the CDR3 DNA reads TGTGCCAGCAGTGGGGGGGGTGAGGTTGATTCACCCCTCCACTTT.